Included here is one T cell receptor (beta chain) sequence, with context. Its antigen remains unidentified. One end of the junction varies from germline; a read error may be responsible. CDR1 is SQVTM and CDR2 is ANQGSEA in the germline V gene. CDR3 length: 17 residues. The data were obtained in a study of T cells after posttransplantation cyclophosphamide. Assay used: immunoSEQ multiplex PCR; TCRdb lists only in-frame clones, some missing. Among 66,000 or so clones, around 93% were seen once, and the ten largest hold 3%. Whole-study results and caveats: Skin or GI-infiltrating T cells shared few TRB sequences with blood.

The related graft donor's blood sample was taken on the day of bone marrow donation. Sequencing was performed on PBMCs. The rearrangement links TRBV29-1 to TRBJ2-5; 16 bases fit TRBD2. The clonotype comes from a woman aged 25 to 45 in good health and a related stem cell transplant donor. CDR3 bases: TGCAGCGTGGAAGGGACTAGCGGGGGGGAAATCCAAGAGACCCAGTACTTC. It specifies CSVEGTSGGEIQETQYF.